This T cell receptor (beta chain) was obtained from a study of metastatic and nonmetastatic thyroid tumors. Study details: Repertoires were compared across blood and tumor or nodule tissue from malignant and benign thyroid patients.

TCRdb reanalyzed the PCR reads via MiXCR. The data hold approximately 14,000 clones, with approximately 30% observed a single time. Patients underwent thyroid surgery, and none had received any treatment before it. V dropped 3 bases and J dropped 0 bases, with 8 bases sitting between them. Germline V gene sequence: CDR1 KGHSH, CDR2 LQKENI. This CDR3 contains 14 residues. Material: tumor tissue. This chain joins TRBV18 and TRBJ1-1, with no clear D. This clonotype was sampled from a male donor with papillary thyroid cancer or a benign thyroid nodule (not recorded which). Some clones in this sample may be carry-over from other donors' samples. CDR3 sequence reads: CASSPDPMNTEAFF. The CDR3 coding sequence is TGTGCCAGCTCACCTGACCCGATGAACACTGAAGCTTTCTTT.